This T cell receptor beta chain was obtained from a study of identical twins. The study's findings and limits: Findings depended on cross-sectional statistics rather than tracking the same donors.

In TCRdb, the 5' RACE reads were re-called with MiXCR into one record per CDR3 protein. The sample carries more than 650,000 distinct CDR3 sequences, 6.1% recorded once. In germline, CDR1 is SGHAT, CDR2 FQNNGV. The CDR3 runs 15 residues. J lost 3 bases, V lost 5 bases, and 8 bases had no gene match. On this clonotype: The antigen is unknown.

The receptor was derived from a young man in good health. Sequenced: naive T cells sorted from blood. This chain joins TRBV11-2 and TRBJ1-2, with 8 bases fitting TRBD1. In nucleotides, the CDR3 is TGTGCCAGCAGCCTCACCCGGACAGGGCACTATGGCTACACCTTC. Its protein product is CASSLTRTGHYGYTF.